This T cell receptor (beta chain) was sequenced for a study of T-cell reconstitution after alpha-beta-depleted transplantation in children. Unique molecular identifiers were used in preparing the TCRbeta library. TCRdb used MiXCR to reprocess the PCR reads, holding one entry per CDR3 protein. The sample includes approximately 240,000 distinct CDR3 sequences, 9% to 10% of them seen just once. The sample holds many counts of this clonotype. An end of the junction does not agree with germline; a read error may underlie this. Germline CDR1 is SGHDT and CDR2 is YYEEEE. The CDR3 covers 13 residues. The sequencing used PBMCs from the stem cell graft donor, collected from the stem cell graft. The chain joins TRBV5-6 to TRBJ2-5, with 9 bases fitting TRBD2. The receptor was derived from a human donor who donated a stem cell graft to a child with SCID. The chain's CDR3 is CASSFGSSSGADF. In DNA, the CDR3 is TGTGCCAGCAGCTTCGGGTCTTCTAGCGGGGCCGACTTC.